The entry that follows covers one T cell receptor beta chain sequence. What it binds is not known. This sample was included in a study of cytomegalovirus exposure and HLA in healthy donors. Both 60 Vbeta primers and 13 Jbeta primers went into the PCR. Method: immunoSEQ multiplex PCR; TCRdb's copy keeps in-frame clones and lacks some. Found here are around 150,000 clones, 55% to 80% of them singletons; the top ten hold roughly 6.4%. Study-wide points: A few chains tied to CMV proved CMV antigen-specific in vitro. Among TCR beta chains of equal frequency, HLA-associated ones were more clonally expanded in a later analysis. Relative to the approximately 660-donor mean, N-insertions were reportedly fewer in an Asian-associated ancestry cluster in a later analysis.

Looked up from germline, CDR1 is LNHDA and CDR2 is SQIVND (reference sequence). V was pared by 8 bases and J by 5 bases, with 13 bases between. This CDR3 contains 13 residues. The sample consisted of PBMCs. The chain links TRBV19 to TRBJ1-5; D is ambiguous. The receptor was isolated from a woman in her sixties or seventies in good health and CMV-seropositive. Here the CDR3 reads CASVPRPDQPQHF. Here the CDR3 DNA reads TGTGCCAGTGTACCCCGTCCAGATCAGCCCCAGCATTTT.